This T cell receptor beta chain was obtained from a study of blood T cells in healthy people across ages. A second about 7 to 11 cycle PCR used barcoded and J-beta primers. TCRdb processed the 5' RACE reads anew with MiXCR; each CDR3 protein has one entry. The sample shows 800,000 or so distinct CDR3 sequences, 35% to 60% of them seen only once. CDR1 and CDR2 (germline): MNHEY, SVGAGI. Trimming cost V 6 bases and J 8 bases, with 10 bases left between them. This CDR3 has 11 amino acids. This clonotype occurred once. V and J are TRBV6-5 and TRBJ1-1; TRBD1 might be the D (6 bases). This clonotype was sampled from a man older than 75 in good health. The sequenced sample was blood. CDR3 region: CASRSGTEAFF. CDR3 coding DNA: TGTGCCAGCAGATCCGGGACAGAAGCTTTCTTT.